The 3 T cell receptor beta chains in this list originate from one sample, sequenced in a study of early T cells in non-severe SARS-CoV-2 infection. TCRdb processed the 5' RACE reads anew with MiXCR; each CDR3 protein has one entry. The table lists 90,000 to 130,000 distinct CDR3 sequences, 9% to 13% of them singletons. Sequenced sample: whole blood. These receptors were obtained from an adult who was a healthcare worker with PCR-confirmed SARS-CoV-2 infection or an uninfected control (not recorded which).

This clonotype was recorded at least ten times. V is TRBV7-9 and J is TRBJ1-4; D gene unclear. Germline V gene sequence: CDR1 SEHNR, CDR2 FQNEAQ (reference sequence). The CDR3 is made up of 17 amino acids. V was pared by 2 bases and J by 5 bases, with 18 bases between. CDR3 sequence (DNA): TGTGCCAGCAGCTTACTCCCCGCCGGGAACCTAAATGAAAAACTGTTTTTT. Protein: CASSLLPAGNLNEKLFF.

This clonotype was seen ten or more times. V is TRBV20-1 and J is TRBJ1-4; D is undetermined. Germline lookup yields CDR1 DFQATT and CDR2 SNEGSKA (reference sequence). V dropped 3 bases and J dropped 8 bases, with 10 bases sitting between them. The CDR3 length is 12 residues. The CDR3 coding sequence is TGCAGTGCTAGGGGAGGAAGCGAAAAACTGTTTTTT. Translating it yields CSARGGSEKLFF.

This clonotype was seen a few times. The gene calls are TRBV7-3 and TRBJ2-2, with 7 bases that match TRBD1. Germline loops: CDR1 SGHTA, CDR2 FQGTGA. This CDR3 is 15 amino acids long. V lost 5 bases and J lost 3; bases outside the gene matches: 6. CDR3 in amino acids: CASSPMTGYTGELFF. CDR3 coding DNA: TGTGCCAGCAGCCCAATGACAGGGTACACCGGGGAGCTGTTTTTT.